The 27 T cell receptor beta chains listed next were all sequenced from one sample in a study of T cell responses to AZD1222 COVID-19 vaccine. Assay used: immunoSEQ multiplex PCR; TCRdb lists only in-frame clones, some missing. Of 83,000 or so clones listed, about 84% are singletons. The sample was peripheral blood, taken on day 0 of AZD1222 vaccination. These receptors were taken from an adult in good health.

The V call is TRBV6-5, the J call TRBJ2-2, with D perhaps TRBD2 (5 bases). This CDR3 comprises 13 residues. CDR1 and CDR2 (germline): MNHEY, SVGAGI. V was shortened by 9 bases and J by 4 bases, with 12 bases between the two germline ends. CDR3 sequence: CASRPRATGELFF. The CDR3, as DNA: TGTGCCAGTCGCCCGCGGGCCACCGGGGAGCTGTTTTTT.

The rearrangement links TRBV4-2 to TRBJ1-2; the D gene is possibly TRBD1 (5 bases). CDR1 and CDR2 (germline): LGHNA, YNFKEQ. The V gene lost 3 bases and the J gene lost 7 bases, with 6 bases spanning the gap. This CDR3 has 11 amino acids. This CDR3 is CASSHGGGYTF. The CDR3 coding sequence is TGTGCCAGCAGCCATGGGGGTGGCTACACCTTC.

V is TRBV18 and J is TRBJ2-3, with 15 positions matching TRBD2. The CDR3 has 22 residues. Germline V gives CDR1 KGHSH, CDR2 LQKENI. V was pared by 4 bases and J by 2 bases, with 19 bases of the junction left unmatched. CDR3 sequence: CASSLTGTVPRTSGRATDTQYF. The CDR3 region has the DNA TGTGCCAGCTCACTAACCGGGACAGTCCCCCGGACTAGCGGGAGGGCCACAGATACGCAGTATTTT.

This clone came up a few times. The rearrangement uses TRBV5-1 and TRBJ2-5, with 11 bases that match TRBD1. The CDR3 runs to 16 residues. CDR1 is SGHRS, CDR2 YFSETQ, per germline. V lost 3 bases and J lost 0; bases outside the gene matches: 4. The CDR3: CASSSGTGGYQETQYF. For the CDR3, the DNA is TGCGCCAGCAGCTCAGGGACAGGGGGGTACCAAGAGACCCAGTACTTC.

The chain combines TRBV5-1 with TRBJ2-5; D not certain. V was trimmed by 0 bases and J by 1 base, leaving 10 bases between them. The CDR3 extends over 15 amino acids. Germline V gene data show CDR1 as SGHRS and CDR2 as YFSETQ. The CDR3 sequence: CASSLDSPLQETQYF. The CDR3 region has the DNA TGCGCCAGCAGCTTGGATTCCCCCCTCCAAGAGACCCAGTACTTC. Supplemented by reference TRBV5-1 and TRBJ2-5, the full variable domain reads KAGVTQTPRYLIKTRGQQVTLSCSPISGHRSVSWYQQTPGQGLQFLFEYFSETQRNKGNFPGRFSGRQFSNSRSEMNVSTLELGDSALYLCASSLDSPLQETQYFGPGTRLLVL.

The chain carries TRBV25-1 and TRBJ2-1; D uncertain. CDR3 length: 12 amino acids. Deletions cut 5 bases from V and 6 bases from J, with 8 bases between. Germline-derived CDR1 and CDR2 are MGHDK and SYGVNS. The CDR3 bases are TGTGCCAGCAGTAAGTGGGGCAATGAGCAGTTCTTC. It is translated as CASSKWGNEQFF.

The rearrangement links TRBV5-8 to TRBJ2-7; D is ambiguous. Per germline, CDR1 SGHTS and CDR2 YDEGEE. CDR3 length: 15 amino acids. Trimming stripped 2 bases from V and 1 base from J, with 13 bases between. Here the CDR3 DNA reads TGTGCCAGCAGCTTTTACAACGGAGAATCCTACGAGCAGTACTTC. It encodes CASSFYNGESYEQYF.

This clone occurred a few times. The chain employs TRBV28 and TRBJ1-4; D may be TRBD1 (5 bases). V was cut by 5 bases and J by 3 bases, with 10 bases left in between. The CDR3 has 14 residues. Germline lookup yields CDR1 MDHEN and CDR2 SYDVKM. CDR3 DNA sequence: TGTGCCAGCAGTCCAGGGTATTCTAATGAAAAACTGTTTTTT. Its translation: CASSPGYSNEKLFF. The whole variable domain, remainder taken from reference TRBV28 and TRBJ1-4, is DVKVTQSSRYLVKRTGEKVFLECVQDMDHENMFWYRQDPGLGLRLIYFSYDVKMKEKGDIPEGYSVSREKKERFSLILESASTNQTSMYLCASSPGYSNEKLFFGSGTQLSVL.

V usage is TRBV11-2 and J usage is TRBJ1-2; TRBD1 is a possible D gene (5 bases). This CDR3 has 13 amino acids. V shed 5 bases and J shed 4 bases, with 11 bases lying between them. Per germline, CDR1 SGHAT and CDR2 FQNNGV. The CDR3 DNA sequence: TGTGCCAGCAGCCCCGGGACGGTCTATGGCTACACCTTC. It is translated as CASSPGTVYGYTF.

The CDR3 loop is CASSVLTPPLHF. The CDR3 DNA reads as TGTGCCAGCAGCGTATTAACTCCACCCCTCCACTTT. V is TRBV9 and J is TRBJ1-6; no clear D gene. The CDR3 contains 12 residues. Germline CDR1 and CDR2: SGDLS and YYNGEE. Deletions cut 1 base from V and 11 bases from J, with 7 bases between.

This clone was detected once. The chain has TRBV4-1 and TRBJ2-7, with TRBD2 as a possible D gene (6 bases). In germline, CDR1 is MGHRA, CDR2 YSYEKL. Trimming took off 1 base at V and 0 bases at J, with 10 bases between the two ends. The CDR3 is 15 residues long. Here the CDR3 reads CASSQGLGPSYEQYF. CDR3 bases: TGCGCCAGCAGCCAAGGACTAGGACCCTCCTACGAGCAGTACTTC.

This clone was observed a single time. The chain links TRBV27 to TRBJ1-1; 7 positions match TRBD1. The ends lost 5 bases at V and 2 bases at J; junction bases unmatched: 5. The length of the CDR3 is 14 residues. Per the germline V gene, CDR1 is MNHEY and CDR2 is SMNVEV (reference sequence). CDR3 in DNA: TGTGCCAGCAGTATGACAGGGACAAACACTGAAGCTTTCTTT. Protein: CASSMTGTNTEAFF.

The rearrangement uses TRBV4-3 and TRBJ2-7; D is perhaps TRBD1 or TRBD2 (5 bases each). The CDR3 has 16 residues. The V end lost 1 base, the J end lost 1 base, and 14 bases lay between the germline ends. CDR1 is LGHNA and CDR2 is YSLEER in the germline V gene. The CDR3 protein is CASSQGRGTSSYEQYF. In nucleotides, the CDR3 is TGCGCCAGCAGCCAAGGACGAGGGACGTCGTCCTACGAGCAGTACTTC.

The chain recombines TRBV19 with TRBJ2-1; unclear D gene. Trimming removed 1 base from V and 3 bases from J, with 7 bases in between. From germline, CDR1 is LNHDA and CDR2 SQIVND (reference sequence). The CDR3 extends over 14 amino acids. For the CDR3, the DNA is TGTGCCAGTAGTATAGTTGGAGACTACAATGAGCAGTTCTTC. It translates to CASSIVGDYNEQFF. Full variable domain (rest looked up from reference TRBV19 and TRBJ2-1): DGGITQSPKYLFRKEGQNVTLSCEQNLNHDAMYWYRQDPGQGLRLIYYSQIVNDFQKGDIAEGYSVSREKKESFPLTVTSAQKNPTAFYLCASSIVGDYNEQFFGPGTRLTVL.

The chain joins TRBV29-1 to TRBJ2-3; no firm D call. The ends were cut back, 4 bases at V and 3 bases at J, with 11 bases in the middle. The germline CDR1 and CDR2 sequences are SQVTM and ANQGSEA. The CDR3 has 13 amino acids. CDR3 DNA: TGCAGCGTTGGAGTGGCCGATACAGATACGCAGTATTTT. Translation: CSVGVADTDTQYF.

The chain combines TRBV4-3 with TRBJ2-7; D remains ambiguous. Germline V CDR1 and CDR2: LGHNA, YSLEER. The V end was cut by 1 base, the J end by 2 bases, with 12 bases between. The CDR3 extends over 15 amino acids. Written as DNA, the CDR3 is TGCGCCAGCAGCCAAGCGAAGGGTTTTACCTACGAGCAGTACTTC. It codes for CASSQAKGFTYEQYF.

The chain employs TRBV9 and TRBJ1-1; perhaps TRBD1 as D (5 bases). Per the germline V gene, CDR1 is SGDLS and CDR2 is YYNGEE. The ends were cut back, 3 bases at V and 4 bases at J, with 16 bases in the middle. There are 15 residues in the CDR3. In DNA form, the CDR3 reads TGTGCCAGCAGCGCTCCGGGGGGAGTCCCCACTGAAGCTTTCTTT. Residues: CASSAPGGVPTEAFF.

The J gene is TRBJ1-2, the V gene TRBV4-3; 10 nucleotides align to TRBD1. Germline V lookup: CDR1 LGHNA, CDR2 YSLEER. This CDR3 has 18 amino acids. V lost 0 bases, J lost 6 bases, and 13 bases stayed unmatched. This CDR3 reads CASSQEVTGGAGNDGYTF. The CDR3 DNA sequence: TGCGCCAGCAGCCAAGAGGTGACAGGGGGCGCGGGGAACGATGGCTACACCTTC.

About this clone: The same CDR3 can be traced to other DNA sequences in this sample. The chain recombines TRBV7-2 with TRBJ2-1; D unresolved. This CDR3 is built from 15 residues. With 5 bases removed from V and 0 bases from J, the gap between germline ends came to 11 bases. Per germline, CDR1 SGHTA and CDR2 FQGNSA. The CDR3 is CASSLGSSSYNEQFF. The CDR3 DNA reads TGTGCCAGCAGCCTGGGCTCCAGCTCCTACAATGAGCAGTTCTTC.

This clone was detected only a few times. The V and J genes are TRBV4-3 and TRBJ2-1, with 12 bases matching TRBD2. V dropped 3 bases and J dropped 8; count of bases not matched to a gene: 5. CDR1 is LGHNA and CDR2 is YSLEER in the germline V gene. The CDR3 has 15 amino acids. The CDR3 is CASSQLAGGFDEQFF. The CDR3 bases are TGCGCCAGCAGCCAGCTAGCGGGAGGGTTCGATGAGCAGTTCTTC.

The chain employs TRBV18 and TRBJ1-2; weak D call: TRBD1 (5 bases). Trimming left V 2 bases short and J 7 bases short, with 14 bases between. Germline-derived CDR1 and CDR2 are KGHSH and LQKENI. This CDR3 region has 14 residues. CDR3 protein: CASSPIEGSSGYTF. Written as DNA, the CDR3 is TGTGCCAGCTCACCAATTGAGGGGTCGAGTGGCTACACCTTC.

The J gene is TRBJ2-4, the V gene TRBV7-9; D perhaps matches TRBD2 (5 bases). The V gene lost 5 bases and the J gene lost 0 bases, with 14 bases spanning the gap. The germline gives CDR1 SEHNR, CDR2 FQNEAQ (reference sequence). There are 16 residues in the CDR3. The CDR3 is CASSPDYFKAKNIQYF. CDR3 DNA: TGTGCCAGCAGCCCCGACTATTTTAAAGCCAAAAACATTCAGTACTTC.

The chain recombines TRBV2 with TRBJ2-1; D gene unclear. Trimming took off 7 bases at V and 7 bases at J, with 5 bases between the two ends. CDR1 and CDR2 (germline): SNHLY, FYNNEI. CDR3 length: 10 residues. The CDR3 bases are TGTGCCAGCATCAAGAATGAGCAGTTCTTC. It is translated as CASIKNEQFF.

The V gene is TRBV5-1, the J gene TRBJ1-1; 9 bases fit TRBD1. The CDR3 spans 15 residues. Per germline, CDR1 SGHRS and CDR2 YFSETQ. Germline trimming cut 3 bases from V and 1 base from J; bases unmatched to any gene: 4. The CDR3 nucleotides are TGCGCCAGCAGCTCACAGGGGGCAGGGAACACTGAAGCTTTCTTT. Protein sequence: CASSSQGAGNTEAFF.

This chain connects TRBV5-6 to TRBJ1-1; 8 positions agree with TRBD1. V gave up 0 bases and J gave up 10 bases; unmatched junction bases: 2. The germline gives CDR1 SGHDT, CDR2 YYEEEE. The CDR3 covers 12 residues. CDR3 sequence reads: CASSLGTGSAFF. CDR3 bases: TGTGCCAGCAGCTTGGGGACAGGGTCAGCTTTCTTT.

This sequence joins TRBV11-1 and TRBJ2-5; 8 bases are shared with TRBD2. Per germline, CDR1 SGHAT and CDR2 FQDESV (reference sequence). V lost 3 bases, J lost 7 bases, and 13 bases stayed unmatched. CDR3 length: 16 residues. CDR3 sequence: CASSFLAGSNGRTQYF. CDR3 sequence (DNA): TGTGCCAGCAGCTTTTTAGCGGGGTCTAACGGGAGGACCCAGTACTTC.

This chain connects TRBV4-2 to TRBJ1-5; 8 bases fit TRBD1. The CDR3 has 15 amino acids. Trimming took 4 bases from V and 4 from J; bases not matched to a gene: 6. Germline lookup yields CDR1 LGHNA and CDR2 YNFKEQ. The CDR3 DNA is TGTGCCAGCAGCCCTTGGACAGGGTCAAATCAGCCCCAGCATTTT. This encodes CASSPWTGSNQPQHF.